This T cell receptor beta chain was profiled in a study of cytomegalovirus exposure and HLA in healthy donors. The overall study: Per a later analysis, the approximately 620 first-cohort and some 110 validation repertoires shared one platform.

The repertoire was sequenced with immunoSEQ multiplex PCR; TCRdb's copy has only in-frame clones and lacks some. The table includes approximately 160,000 clones, about 90% detected once. Whole-study results and caveats: TCR beta chains numbering under 200 were designated cytomegalovirus-associated. The CMV antigen specificity of a few CMV-associated chains was confirmed through in vitro analysis.

Separation from the approximately 670-subject first cohort characterized the roughly 120-subject validation cohort, to which the donors belonged. This clone has only one observation. Its cognate antigen is unknown. V was trimmed by 1 base and J by 0 bases, leaving 7 bases between them. Germline CDR1 is MNHNS and CDR2 is SASEGT. CDR3 length: 16 residues. The V gene is TRBV6-1, the J gene TRBJ1-6; D gene ambiguous. The clonotype comes from a young woman in good health and CMV-seropositive. Specimen: PBMCs. The CDR3 DNA follows: TGTGCCAGCAGTGAAGGTCCCAGCTCCTATAATTCACCCCTCCACTTT. As protein: CASSEGPSSYNSPLHF.